Only a few counts were recorded for the clone carrying this TCR beta chain. No antigen is known for it. The entry originates in a study of CD8 T cells in ankylosing spondylitis. Study-wide findings and caveats: A TCR beta motif of fewer than 10 highly homologous variants seemed to mark ankylosing spondylitis blood. Disease-associated clones were reportedly significantly overrepresented in matched ankylosing spondylitis synovial fluid. A number of the motif variants had already been described in reactive arthritis synovial fluid and blood.

Libraries for TCR beta were made by quantitative 5'-RACE with molecular barcodes. Via MiXCR, TCRdb re-called the 5' RACE reads, giving one row per CDR3 protein. Found here are just over 150,000 distinct CDR3 sequences, 15% to 20% of them singletons; the top ten hold about 8.2%. Sequencing was carried out using blood, either unsorted or a sorted T cell fraction (not recorded which). The receptor's source is a male donor with ankylosing spondylitis or in good health (not recorded which).

The CDR3 DNA reads as TGTGCCAGCAGTTACTCGAGGGAAGGGCCCCAGCATTTT. It translates to CASSYSREGPQHF. The chain employs TRBV6-6 and TRBJ1-5; the D is unclear. Deletions cut 0 bases from V and 9 bases from J, with 9 bases between. CDR3 length equals 13 residues. The germline CDR1 and CDR2 sequences are MNHNY and SVGAGI (reference sequence).